This T cell receptor beta chain was identified during a study of chemoradiotherapy in HPV16-positive cancers. Looking at the study overall: Candidate HPV-specific T-cell clones and common TCR motifs came from functional assays in a couple of HPV16-positive patients. Findings and limits, study-wide: Candidate HPV-specific clones and E7-related TCR motifs grew in tumor during treatment. HPV-specific T cells were functionally defined from only two HPV16-positive patients.

Losses at the gene ends were 3 bases for V and 7 bases for J; bases not matched to a gene: 9. The germline CDR1 and CDR2 sequences are SGHTA and FQGNSA. The CDR3 totals 14 residues. Samples were taken several times over chemoradiotherapy. This clone was observed once. Antigen specificity is unknown. Assay used: immunoSEQ multiplex PCR; TCRdb lists only in-frame clones, some missing. Of under 70,000 clones in the sample, 90% were seen once. This specimen was blood, taken from a patient who underwent chemoradiotherapy. The sequence was collected from a human donor with HPV-associated anogenital cancer. The V and J genes are TRBV7-2 and TRBJ2-7; TRBD2 matches 7 bases. The CDR3 region has the DNA TGTGCCAGCAGCTTTAAGGGGCGGGAGCTTGAGCAGTACTTC. It yields the protein CASSFKGRELEQYF.